This TCR beta chain emerged from a study of blood T cells in healthy people across ages. A second PCR of 7 to 11 cycles used a sample-barcoded 5' primer and a J-beta primer mix. MiXCR, applied by TCRdb to the 5' RACE reads, yields one record per CDR3 protein. The sample includes about 770,000 distinct CDR3 sequences, 44% of them seen just once. About this clonotype itself: Its antigen remains unidentified.

Study conclusions and caveats: Higher diversity, along with more naive CD4+ cells, distinguished long-lived donors from aged donors.

The CDR3 is 18 amino acids. Trimming took 1 base from V and 0 from J, leaving 13 bases between them. CDR1 and CDR2 from the germline V gene are KGHSH and LQKENI. The TCR was taken from a man in his 60s in good health. This rearrangement joins TRBV18 to TRBJ2-6; unclear D gene. Sequenced sample: blood. CDR3 residues: CASSPRADTYSGANVLTF. Written as DNA, the CDR3 is TGTGCCAGCTCACCACGAGCCGACACGTACTCTGGGGCCAACGTCCTGACTTTC. Using reference TRBV18 and TRBJ2-6 for the parts outside the CDR3, the full variable domain is NAGVMQNPRHLVRRRGQEARLRCSPMKGHSHVYWYRQLPEEGLKFMVYLQKENIIDESGMPKERFSAEFPKEGPSILRIQQVVRGDSAAYFCASSPRADTYSGANVLTFGAGSRLTVL.